This TCR beta chain was documented in a study of T cell repertoires in ileal Crohn's disease. The study's findings and limits: Sorted CD8 T cells held more high-frequency clones than CD4. Compared with non-smokers, active smokers at surgery showed more clonal expansions.

CDR3 length: 15 residues. Per germline, CDR1 SGHRS and CDR2 YFSETQ. V was clipped by 1 base and J by 2 bases, with 13 bases between them. The sample holds one count of this clone. The antigen is not known. Per sample, roughly 530 nanograms of biopsy DNA were TCRB immunosequenced. The protocol was immunoSEQ multiplex PCR, while the TCRdb copy is restricted to in-frame clones and leaves out a portion. This sample has fewer than 3,000 clones, with roughly 76% found just once. J is TRBJ2-7 and V is TRBV5-1; D call uncertain. Source material: ileal tissue. The TCR comes from an adult with Crohn's disease. The CDR3 sequence is CASSLLGTPAYEQYF. Here the CDR3 DNA reads TGCGCCAGCAGCTTGCTTGGCACCCCTGCCTACGAGCAGTACTTC. Looking up the rest from reference TRBV5-1 and TRBJ2-7 gives the full variable domain: KAGVTQTPRYLIKTRGQQVTLSCSPISGHRSVSWYQQTPGQGLQFLFEYFSETQRNKGNFPGRFSGRQFSNSRSEMNVSTLELGDSALYLCASSLLGTPAYEQYFGPGTRLTVT.